The clone carrying this T cell receptor beta chain was recorded a few times. As yet, its antigen is unknown. This sample was taken from a study of T-cell memory formation after mild COVID-19. In the study overall: There were largely donor-specific TCR clusters.

Study-level points and caveats: SARS-CoV-2 specificity of second-wave clones peaking day 37 was unconfirmed. CD4+ clones that contracted lay mainly in CM and EM; CD8+ ones lay in EMRA.

Employing constant-segment primers, 5'RACE generated TCR alpha and TCR beta cDNA libraries bearing sample barcodes and UMIs. TCRdb passed the 5' RACE reads through MiXCR, listing each CDR3 protein once. The repertoire holds 400,000 or so distinct CDR3 sequences, with 20% as singletons. V lost 4 bases to trimming and J lost 8 bases; unmatched junction nucleotides: 13. This CDR3 region has 16 residues. The germline V gene encodes CDR1 LGHDT and CDR2 YNNKEL (reference sequence). The TCR comes from an adult woman who had mild COVID-19 (a few samples of this study predate the infection). Cell type and time point are not known. The sample was PBMCs or a T cell subset sorted from them (not recorded which). The chain recombines TRBV3-1 with TRBJ1-4; 7 bases are a match to TRBD1. CDR3 nucleotide sequence: TGTGCCAGCAGCCGCCCTAAAGGGGGCGAGCACGAAAAACTGTTTTTT. The encoded protein is CASSRPKGGEHEKLFF. The full variable domain, in which reference TRBV3-1 and TRBJ1-4 provide the parts outside the CDR3, is DTAVSQTPKYLVTQMGNDKSIKCEQNLGHDTMYWYKQDSKKFLKIMFSYNNKELIINETVPNRFSPKSPDKAHLNLHINSLELGDSAVYFCASSRPKGGEHEKLFFGSGTQLSVL.